Listed below are T cell receptor beta chains from one sample, sequenced in a study of T cells in Graves' hyperthyroidism and ophthalmopathy. MiXCR was run by TCRdb on the multiplex PCR reads, yielding one entry per CDR3 protein. Of fewer than 900,000 distinct CDR3 sequences listed, roughly a sixth are singletons. The specimen was blood. All receptors come from a woman aged 45-59 years with Graves' hyperthyroidism that later progressed to Graves' ophthalmopathy. The CDR3 runs from the conserved cysteine through the conserved F or W. A D gene is named only where the DNA matches it firmly. Size is omitted from some rows. Given values are once, few, many or a class for expanded clones.

CDR3 DNA	CDR3 protein	V gene	D gene	CDR3 length	J gene	clone size
TGTGCCATCAGTGAGTCGGGGCCCGGACAGGGACACTATGGCTACACCTTC	CAISESGPGQGHYGYTF	TRBV10-3	TRBD1	17	TRBJ1-2	few
TGTGCCTGGAGTTTACAGGCTAATGAAAAACTGTTTTTT	CAWSLQANEKLFF	TRBV30	.	13	TRBJ1-4	few
TGTGCCAGCTCCCTCCTGGACAGCGAGAACACTGAAGCTTTCTTT	CASSLLDSENTEAFF	TRBV18	.	15	TRBJ1-1	many
TGTGCCAGCAGAGGCGGGACAGGGAACACTGAAGCTTTCTTT	CASRGGTGNTEAFF	TRBV14	TRBD1	14	TRBJ1-1	.
TGTGCCAGCAGCTTAACGACAGCGGGTTCACCCCTCCACTTT	CASSLTTAGSPLHF	TRBV7-9	.	14	TRBJ1-6	few
TGTGCCAGCAGTGCCTCGGACAGTAGCAATCAGCCCCAGCATTTT	CASSASDSSNQPQHF	TRBV2	.	15	TRBJ1-5	.
TGTGCCAGCAGCGCTTCGCAGGGGGAAAGCCCGAACACTGAAGCTTTCTTT	CASSASQGESPNTEAFF	TRBV27	TRBD1	17	TRBJ1-1	many
TGTGCCAGCAGTTACTCGAATAGCGGGGGGGCCTCCTACAATGAGCAGTTCTTC	CASSYSNSGGASYNEQFF	TRBV6-5	TRBD2	18	TRBJ2-1	few
TGCGCCAGCAGTGAAGGGACGGGGCTTGTCCAGCAGTTCTTC	CASSEGTGLVQQFF	TRBV10-2	.	14	TRBJ2-1	few
TGTGCCCAAACAAAATTGCCGGGGACTCTCAACACTGAAGCTTTCTTT	CAQTKLPGTLNTEAFF	TRBV30	.	16	TRBJ1-1	many
TGCAGTGCTCCGAGGACTAGCGGGGCCGCCGGGGAGCTGTTTTTT	CSAPRTSGAAGELFF	TRBV20-1	TRBD2	15	TRBJ2-2	.
TGTGCCAGCAAGGAGGGGGTCTACAATCAGCCCCAGCATTTT	CASKEGVYNQPQHF	TRBV7-9	.	14	TRBJ1-5	.
TGTGCCAGCAGCGAGAGACAGGGCCACTATGGCTACACCTTC	CASSERQGHYGYTF	TRBV7-9	TRBD1	14	TRBJ1-2	few
TGTGCCAGCAGCGGCCGGGACAGGAGGATATCTGAAGCTTTCTTT	CASSGRDRRISEAFF	TRBV9	TRBD1	15	TRBJ1-1	few
TGTGCCACCTCAAAGGGCAGCTCCTACGAGCAGTACTTC	CATSKGSSYEQYF	TRBV7-9	.	13	TRBJ2-7	.
TGTGCCAGCAGCACCCCCAGGGACCGTAGGAACACTGAAGCTTTCTTT	CASSTPRDRRNTEAFF	TRBV5-4	.	16	TRBJ1-1	.
TGTGCCAGCGGGACAGAATATAGCAATCAGCCCCAGCATTTT	CASGTEYSNQPQHF	TRBV6-2/TRBV6-3	TRBD1	14	TRBJ1-5	.
TGTGCCAGCTCACCACTTACGCTTGGGCAGGTGAACACTGAAGCTTTCTTT	CASSPLTLGQVNTEAFF	TRBV18	.	17	TRBJ1-1	many
TGTGCCAGCAGCCAACAGGGGGGGAACACTGAAGCTTTCTTT	CASSQQGGNTEAFF	TRBV7-3	TRBD1	14	TRBJ1-1	.
TGCGCCAGCAGTGAGACCCGCACTGCTAATCGGCCCCAGCATTTT	CASSETRTANRPQHF	TRBV10-2	.	15	TRBJ1-5	.
TGTGCCAGCAGCCGACGGTATAGCAGCTCCTACGAGCAGTACTTC	CASSRRYSSSYEQYF	TRBV14	.	15	TRBJ2-7	.
TGCGCCAGCAGCCAGGGGGGGGGATCGGGTACGCAGTATTTT	CASSQGGGSGTQYF	TRBV4-1	TRBD2	14	TRBJ2-3	.
TGCGCCAGCAGCCAAGGGCCGGGGACAGGGGGTCTCTACGAGCAGTACTTC	CASSQGPGTGGLYEQYF	TRBV4-1	TRBD1	17	TRBJ2-7	.
TGTGCCAGCAGCCCCGTAGGGACAGGATATAACTATAATTCACCCCTCCACTTT	CASSPVGTGYNYNSPLHF	TRBV7-9	TRBD1	18	TRBJ1-6	once
TGTGCCAGCAGTTCTACGCAGACGTATCAGCCCCAGCATTTT	CASSSTQTYQPQHF	TRBV27	.	14	TRBJ1-5	few
TGTGCCAGCAGCCAACTGCTATACTCGAGCTCCTACAATGAGCAGTTCTTC	CASSQLLYSSSYNEQFF	TRBV7-9	.	17	TRBJ2-1	few
TGTGCCAGCAGGGACAGGGAAATCGGCAATGAGCAGTTCTTC	CASRDREIGNEQFF	TRBV2	TRBD1	14	TRBJ2-1	few
TGTGCCAGCAGCCGATGGGACACTTCTAACTATGGCTACACCTTC	CASSRWDTSNYGYTF	TRBV12-3/TRBV12-4	.	15	TRBJ1-2	many
TGTGCCAGCAGAGCAGGGTACTCCGGGGAGCTGTTTTTT	CASRAGYSGELFF	TRBV27	.	13	TRBJ2-2	.
TGTGCCAGCAGCCAAGGACAGGGCAGGCGTGAGCAGTTCTTC	CASSQGQGRREQFF	TRBV3-1	TRBD1	14	TRBJ2-1	.
TGCGCCAGCAGCCCGGGACTAGCGTCTGGCACAGATACGCAGTATTTT	CASSPGLASGTDTQYF	TRBV5-1	TRBD2	16	TRBJ2-3	many
TGCAGTGCTAGAGAGAGAGGACATGGCTACACCTTC	CSARERGHGYTF	TRBV20-1	.	12	TRBJ1-2	many
TGTGCCAGCAGTAAACAGGGGGCGCTCAATCAGCCCCAGCATTTT	CASSKQGALNQPQHF	TRBV28	TRBD1	15	TRBJ1-5	many
TGTGCCATCACTAGCGGGGGGGTTGCAGATACGCAGTATTTT	CAITSGGVADTQYF	TRBV10-3	TRBD2	14	TRBJ2-3	.
TGTGCCAGCAGCCAAGGAGGGGTCACTGAAGCTTTCTTT	CASSQGGVTEAFF	TRBV3-1	.	13	TRBJ1-1	many
TGTGCCAGCATGGGTACTGGAAACACCATATATTTT	CASMGTGNTIYF	TRBV6-1	.	12	TRBJ1-3	.
TGTGCCAGCAGCCACGGGACTCTGGGTGAAAAACTGTTTTTT	CASSHGTLGEKLFF	TRBV9	.	14	TRBJ1-4	.
TGTGCCAGCAGCCGAGAACAAAACCCCTACGAGCAGTACTTC	CASSREQNPYEQYF	TRBV14	.	14	TRBJ2-7	few
TGCAGTGCTAGAAGACAGGGGATGAACACTGAAGCTTTCTTT	CSARRQGMNTEAFF	TRBV20-1	TRBD1	14	TRBJ1-1	.
TGTGCCAGCAGTCGACAGGGGGTCCACAATGAGCAGTTCTTC	CASSRQGVHNEQFF	TRBV12-3/TRBV12-4	TRBD1	14	TRBJ2-1	many
TGTGCCAGCAGCCAATACAGGGAAACCGGGGAGCTGTTTTTT	CASSQYRETGELFF	TRBV14	.	14	TRBJ2-2	.
TGTGCCAGCAGTTCGGGGAAAGGGAATGAAAAACTGTTTTTT	CASSSGKGNEKLFF	TRBV12-3/TRBV12-4	.	14	TRBJ1-4	few
TGTGCCAGCAGCTTAGGCAGAAGAGAGACCCAGTACTTC	CASSLGRRETQYF	TRBV13	.	13	TRBJ2-5	many
TGTGCCAGCAGTGAGGGGGTTCTTTCCTACAATGAGCAGTTCTTC	CASSEGVLSYNEQFF	TRBV6-1	.	15	TRBJ2-1	.
TGCAGTGCTAGAGACCCACAGAGAACCAATGAGCAGTTCTTC	CSARDPQRTNEQFF	TRBV20-1	.	14	TRBJ2-1	many
TGTGCCAGCAGCTTACTACGAGGGGGAACTAATGAAAAACTGTTTTTT	CASSLLRGGTNEKLFF	TRBV11-2	.	16	TRBJ1-4	.
TGCGCCAGCAACCCCGCGACTCCTTCCTACGAGCAGTACTTC	CASNPATPSYEQYF	TRBV5-1	.	14	TRBJ2-7	many